This TCR beta chain was recovered during a study of spatial heterogeneity in lung cancer. Study-level information: Where present, follow-up PBMC were sequenced a median of about 25 months after resection.

Trimming took off 4 bases at V and 0 bases at J, with 13 bases between the two ends. This CDR3 has 16 amino acids. CDR1 is LNHDA, CDR2 SQIVND, per germline (reference sequence). TCRdb fed the 5' RACE reads into MiXCR, producing one record per CDR3 protein. The table includes 2,500 to 3,500 distinct CDR3 sequences, roughly 50% detected once. Documented time point: blood at routine non-recurrence follow-up after resection. As for this clonotype: This beta chain appears as a stray read in a library generated for alpha chains; its size is not informative.

The genes are TRBV19 and TRBJ2-1; D gene ambiguous. This receptor was obtained from a male donor with early-stage non-small cell lung cancer. The source material was PBMCs, sampled at follow-up. This CDR3 reads CASSNGRQVSYNEQFF. The CDR3 nucleotides are TGTGCCAGTAGTAATGGTAGGCAGGTCTCCTACAATGAGCAGTTCTTC. Based on the CDR3 plus reference TRBV19 and TRBJ2-1, the full variable domain is DGGITQSPKYLFRKEGQNVTLSCEQNLNHDAMYWYRQDPGQGLRLIYYSQIVNDFQKGDIAEGYSVSREKKESFPLTVTSAQKNPTAFYLCASSNGRQVSYNEQFFGPGTRLTVL.